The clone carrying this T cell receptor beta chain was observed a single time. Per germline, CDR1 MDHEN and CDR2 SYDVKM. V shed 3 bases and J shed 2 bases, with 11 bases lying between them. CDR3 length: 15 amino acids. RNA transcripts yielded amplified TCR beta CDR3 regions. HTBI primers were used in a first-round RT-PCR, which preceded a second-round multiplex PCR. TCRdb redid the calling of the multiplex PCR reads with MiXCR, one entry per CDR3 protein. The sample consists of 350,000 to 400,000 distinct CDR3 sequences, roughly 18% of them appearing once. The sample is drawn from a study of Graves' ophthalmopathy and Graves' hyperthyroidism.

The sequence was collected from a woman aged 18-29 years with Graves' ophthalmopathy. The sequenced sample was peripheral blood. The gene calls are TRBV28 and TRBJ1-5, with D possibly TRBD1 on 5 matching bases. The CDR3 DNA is TGTGCCAGCAGTTTGGCAGGGATGGGCAATCAGCCCCAGCATTTT. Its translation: CASSLAGMGNQPQHF.